These 3 T cell receptor beta chains came from one sample sequenced in a study of control samples from healthy donors and cancer patients. Sequencing used immunoSEQ multiplex PCR; TCRdb keeps in-frame clones, though not all of them. The table has roughly 120,000 clones, approximately 90% seen once. The sample taken for sequencing was PBMCs. The receptor source for this set is a woman aged 55-70 years with lung cancer.

The chain joins TRBV6-5 to TRBJ1-3; D ambiguous. Trimming shortened V by 6 bases and J by 1 base, and 10 bases separated the two germline ends. Germline assignment: CDR1 MNHEY and CDR2 SVGAGI. The CDR3 has 14 amino acids. Here the CDR3 DNA reads TGTGCCAGCAGAGCCGACTATTCTGGAAACACCATATATTTT. This codes for CASRADYSGNTIYF.

This clone was counted once. This chain connects TRBV24-1 to TRBJ1-2, with D maybe TRBD1 (6 bases). This CDR3 is 14 amino acids long. Germline CDR1 is KGHDR and CDR2 is SFDVKD. V was pared by 5 bases and J by 4 bases, with 13 bases between. The CDR3 DNA sequence: TGTGCCACCAGTGGTCGGACAGCAAGCTATGGCTACACCTTC. Residues: CATSGRTASYGYTF.

Turning to this clone: Just one base apart from a much larger clone, this may be a read error. The same CDR3 is also encoded by other DNA sequences in this sample. V usage is TRBV19 and J usage is TRBJ1-5; D perhaps matches TRBD1 (5 bases). V was pared by 6 bases and J by 7 bases, with 16 bases between. This CDR3 has 14 amino acids. The germline gives CDR1 LNHDA, CDR2 SQIVND (reference sequence). The CDR3 loop reads CASRGGEWGQPQHF. DNA for the CDR3: TGTGCCAGTAGGGGAGGGGAGTGGGGGCAGCCCCAGCATTTT.